One and the same sample provided the 11 T cell receptor beta chains below, sequenced in a study of blood T cell repertoires in COVID-19. TCRdb's table, derived via immunoSEQ multiplex PCR, lists solely in-frame clones and lacks some. The table lists more than 200,000 clones, around 84% of them singletons, with roughly a tenth in the top ten. Sequenced material: peripheral blood. The source is a woman older than 75 with COVID-19, enrolled during active disease.

V gene TRBV10-3 combines with J gene TRBJ2-7; a possible D gene is TRBD2 (5 bases). CDR3 length equals 13 residues. Trimming shortened V by 3 bases and J by 2 bases, and 8 bases separated the two germline ends. CDR1 is ENHRY and CDR2 is SYGVKD in the germline V gene. The CDR3: CAISDGVPYEQYF. The CDR3 DNA reads TGTGCCATCAGTGACGGGGTCCCCTACGAGCAGTACTTC.

The J gene is TRBJ1-3, the V gene TRBV3-1 (or the pseudogene TRBV3-2); the D gene is possibly TRBD1 (6 bases). This CDR3 comprises 14 residues. CDR1 and CDR2 from the germline V gene are LGHDT and YNNKEL (reference sequence). V lost 3 bases, J lost 8 bases, and 14 bases lay in between. The CDR3 sequence is CASSHSNRVDTIYF. DNA of the CDR3: TGTGCCAGCAGCCATTCCAACAGGGTGGACACCATATATTTT.

V and J are TRBV5-5 and TRBJ1-1; the D is unclear. V was clipped by 0 bases and J by 4 bases, with 13 bases between them. This CDR3 has 15 amino acids. The germline gives CDR1 SGHKS, CDR2 YYEKEE (reference sequence). In DNA form, the CDR3 reads TGTGCCAGCAGCTTGGCGACAACCGTGGGCACTGAAGCTTTCTTT. Translated, it gives CASSLATTVGTEAFF.

The V and J genes are TRBV3-1 (or the pseudogene TRBV3-2) and TRBJ1-1, with D perhaps TRBD1 (5 bases). Germline V gene lookup returns CDR1 LGHDT and CDR2 YNNKEL (reference sequence). The CDR3 spans 15 residues. Deletions cut 4 bases from V and 2 bases from J, with 14 bases between. CDR3 DNA: TGTGCCAGCAGCCGCCGAGAAGGGGCTAACACTGAAGCTTTCTTT. Translating it yields CASSRREGANTEAFF.

The CDR3 sequence is CASSLAASGTQYF. The CDR3 DNA is TGTGCCAGCAGCTTAGCAGCGAGCGGGACGCAGTACTTC. This sequence joins TRBV7-6 and TRBJ2-7; 7 positions match TRBD2. The CDR3 spans 13 residues. Trimming at V came to 0 bases and at J to 9 bases, leaving 5 bases not matched to a gene. CDR1 SGHVS and CDR2 FNYEAQ come from the germline V gene. Variable domain in full (rest from reference TRBV7-6 and TRBJ2-7): GAGVSQSPRYKVTKRGQDVALRCDPISGHVSLYWYRQALGQGPEFLTYFNYEAQQDKSGLPNDRFSAERPEGSISTLTIQRTEQRDSAMYRCASSLAASGTQYFGPGTRLTVT.

This rearrangement joins TRBV5-1 to TRBJ1-6, with D possibly TRBD1 on 5 matching bases. This CDR3 is 14 amino acids long. Trimming cost V 0 bases and J 9 bases, with 10 bases left between them. In germline, CDR1 is SGHRS, CDR2 YFSETQ. CDR3 DNA: TGCGCCAGCAGCTTGGTCCCCGGGGGTTCACCCCTCCACTTT. Residues: CASSLVPGGSPLHF. The full variable domain, rest sourced from reference TRBV5-1 and TRBJ1-6, is KAGVTQTPRYLIKTRGQQVTLSCSPISGHRSVSWYQQTPGQGLQFLFEYFSETQRNKGNFPGRFSGRQFSNSRSEMNVSTLELGDSALYLCASSLVPGGSPLHFGNGTRLTVT.

The CDR3 DNA follows: TGTGCCAGCAGCCAAGATGGAGGGGCTCTCTCTGGAAACACCATATATTTT. Residues: CASSQDGGALSGNTIYF. J is TRBJ1-3 and V is TRBV4-2, with a possible D match to TRBD1 (5 bases). Germline loops: CDR1 LGHNA, CDR2 YNFKEQ. V lost 0 bases and J lost 0, with 12 bases in between. The CDR3 contains 17 residues.

The chain uses TRBV19 and TRBJ1-2, with D maybe TRBD1 (6 bases). Trimming removed 5 bases at V and 4 bases at J, with 14 bases between. This CDR3 is built from 14 residues. Germline V gene data show CDR1 as LNHDA and CDR2 as SQIVND (reference sequence). This chain's CDR3 is CASSPGQSFYGYTF. Here the CDR3 DNA reads TGTGCCAGTAGTCCAGGACAGTCTTTCTATGGCTACACCTTC.

The chain links TRBV12-2 to TRBJ2-3; the table calls TRBD1, which could not be checked here. TRBV12-2 is given as a pseudogene. CDR3 length equals 18 residues. Written as DNA, the CDR3 is TGTGCAAGTCGCCCCAGCCTCGTCGGGACAGGGGTAACAGATACGCAGTATTTT. It encodes CASRPSLVGTGVTDTQYF.

V is TRBV7-2 and J is TRBJ2-3; possibly TRBD1 for D (6 bases). The CDR3 has 16 amino acids. V dropped 5 bases and J dropped 2 bases, with 17 bases sitting between them. CDR1 is SGHTA and CDR2 is FQGNSA in the germline V gene. CDR3 in amino acids: CASSPLRGSHTDTQYF. As DNA, the CDR3 is TGTGCCAGCAGCCCCCTTAGGGGGAGCCACACAGATACGCAGTATTTT. The variable domain in full, completed from reference TRBV7-2 and TRBJ2-3, reads GAGVSQSPSNKVTEKGKDVELRCDPISGHTALYWYRQSLGQGLEFLIYFQGNSAPDKSGLPSDRFSAERTGGSVSTLTIQRTQQEDSAVYLCASSPLRGSHTDTQYFGPGTRLTVL.

The gene calls are TRBV24-1 and TRBJ2-6; 7 nucleotides line up with TRBD1. The V segment lost 4 bases and the J segment 6 bases; nucleotides outside the gene matches: 5. The CDR3 runs to 15 residues. The germline gives CDR1 KGHDR, CDR2 SFDVKD. The CDR3 nucleotides are TGTGCCACCAGTGACCACGGACAGGCGGCCAACGTCCTGACTTTC. It is translated as CATSDHGQAANVLTF.